The 11 T cell receptor beta chains given below trace back to one sample, sequenced in a study of blood T cell repertoires in COVID-19. TCRdb's copy holds only in-frame clones and misses some; the assay was immunoSEQ multiplex PCR. The data contain about 280,000 clones, 83% of them singletons. The sequencing input was peripheral blood. Source of these receptors: a woman in her forties or fifties who had recovered from COVID-19.

The chain employs TRBV7-2 and TRBJ1-1; the D is unclear. Looked up from germline, CDR1 is SGHTA and CDR2 is FQGNSA. Between the trimmed V and J ends, which lost 1 base and 1 base, there was a span of 10 bases. The CDR3 is 15 residues long. The DNA for the CDR3 is TGTGCCAGCAGCTTAGAAGGGAGGAGGAACACTGAAGCTTTCTTT. Translating it yields CASSLEGRRNTEAFF.

The CDR3, as DNA: TGTGCCAGCAGGGGACAACTCCCCAGCAATCAGCCCCAGCATTTT. Its protein is CASRGQLPSNQPQHF. The rearrangement links TRBV2 to TRBJ1-5; maybe TRBD1 (6 bases). The V end was cut by 6 bases, the J end by 1 base, with 13 bases between. This CDR3 contains 15 residues. Per germline, CDR1 SNHLY and CDR2 FYNNEI.

The CDR3 reads CASSFPQTQYF. The CDR3 coding sequence is TGTGCCAGCAGCTTCCCACAAACCCAGTACTTC. V usage is TRBV7-2 and J usage is TRBJ2-5; D gene unclear. The CDR3 runs 11 residues. The V and J ends lost 3 bases and 8 bases respectively, with 7 bases between them. Germline loops: CDR1 SGHTA, CDR2 FQGNSA.

The chain combines TRBV6-1 with TRBJ2-7; TRBD2 is a possible D gene (6 bases). Looked up from germline, CDR1 is MNHNS and CDR2 is SASEGT. This CDR3 region has 14 residues. V was pared by 0 bases and J by 3 bases, with 9 bases between. CDR3: CASSEAGGGYEQYF. In DNA, the CDR3 is TGTGCCAGCAGTGAAGCGGGGGGTGGCTACGAGCAGTACTTC.

The chain combines TRBV6-2 or TRBV6-3 with TRBJ2-7; tentatively, D is TRBD2 (6 bases). Looked up from germline, CDR1 is MNHEY and CDR2 is SVGEGT. The CDR3 runs to 15 residues. Trimming left V 0 bases short and J 2 bases short, with 11 bases between. DNA for the CDR3: TGTGCCAGCAGTTACTCGAAAGGGAGGCCCTACGAGCAGTACTTC. Protein product: CASSYSKGRPYEQYF.

V is TRBV4-3 and J is TRBJ2-5; possibly TRBD1 for D (7 bases). Trimming left V 0 bases short and J 5 bases short, with 16 bases between. Per germline, CDR1 LGHNA and CDR2 YSLEER. The CDR3 is 16 residues long. The CDR3 loop is CASSQDGTGEAETQYF. DNA for the CDR3: TGCGCCAGCAGCCAAGATGGAACAGGGGAGGCCGAGACCCAGTACTTC.

There are a few counts of this clone. The rearrangement joins TRBV5-1 to TRBJ2-1; 9 positions match TRBD1. The CDR3 spans 14 residues. Germline V gene lookup returns CDR1 SGHRS and CDR2 YFSETQ. V gave up 4 bases and J gave up 9 bases; unmatched junction bases: 8. DNA of the CDR3: TGCGCCAGCAGCAACCCGGGACAGGGACGTGAGCAGTTCTTC. It encodes CASSNPGQGREQFF. The whole variable domain, filled in from reference TRBV5-1 and TRBJ2-1, reads KAGVTQTPRYLIKTRGQQVTLSCSPISGHRSVSWYQQTPGQGLQFLFEYFSETQRNKGNFPGRFSGRQFSNSRSEMNVSTLELGDSALYLCASSNPGQGREQFFGPGTRLTVL.

This sequence joins TRBV29-1 and TRBJ2-3, with D perhaps TRBD2 (7 bases). Germline values: CDR1 SQVTM, CDR2 ANQGSEA. Deletions cut 4 bases from V and 2 bases from J, with 10 bases between. The CDR3 consists of 13 residues. This CDR3 reads CSVVGGATDTQYF. Written as DNA, the CDR3 is TGCAGCGTTGTTGGGGGGGCCACAGATACGCAGTATTTT.

V is TRBV7-2 and J is TRBJ2-1; 7 bases align to TRBD1. V lost 0 bases and J lost 4; bases outside the gene matches: 3. The CDR3 spans 15 residues. Germline V gene sequence: CDR1 SGHTA, CDR2 FQGNSA. Here the CDR3 reads CASSLAQGVYNEQFF. As DNA, the CDR3 is TGTGCCAGCAGCTTAGCCCAGGGGGTGTACAATGAGCAGTTCTTC. Full variable domain (rest looked up from reference TRBV7-2 and TRBJ2-1): GAGVSQSPSNKVTEKGKDVELRCDPISGHTALYWYRQSLGQGLEFLIYFQGNSAPDKSGLPSDRFSAERTGGSVSTLTIQRTQQEDSAVYLCASSLAQGVYNEQFFGPGTRLTVL.

The CDR3 spells CSVATSGGNYEQYF. The CDR3 DNA reads TGCAGCGTTGCAACTAGCGGGGGCAACTACGAGCAGTACTTC. The rearrangement joins TRBV29-1 to TRBJ2-7; 11 bases are shared with TRBD2. CDR3 length equals 14 residues. Germline CDR1 is SQVTM and CDR2 is ANQGSEA. The junction had 5 bases not matched to a gene; V was cut back by 4 bases and J by 3 bases.

The V and J genes are TRBV12-3 or TRBV12-4 and TRBJ2-7, with D maybe TRBD2 (6 bases). V lost 6 bases and J 3 bases, leaving 12 bases between the germline ends. This CDR3 region has 13 residues. The CDR3 region has the DNA TGTGCCAGCAGCCTAGCGAGTCTCTACGAGCAGTACTTC. Translation gives CASSLASLYEQYF.